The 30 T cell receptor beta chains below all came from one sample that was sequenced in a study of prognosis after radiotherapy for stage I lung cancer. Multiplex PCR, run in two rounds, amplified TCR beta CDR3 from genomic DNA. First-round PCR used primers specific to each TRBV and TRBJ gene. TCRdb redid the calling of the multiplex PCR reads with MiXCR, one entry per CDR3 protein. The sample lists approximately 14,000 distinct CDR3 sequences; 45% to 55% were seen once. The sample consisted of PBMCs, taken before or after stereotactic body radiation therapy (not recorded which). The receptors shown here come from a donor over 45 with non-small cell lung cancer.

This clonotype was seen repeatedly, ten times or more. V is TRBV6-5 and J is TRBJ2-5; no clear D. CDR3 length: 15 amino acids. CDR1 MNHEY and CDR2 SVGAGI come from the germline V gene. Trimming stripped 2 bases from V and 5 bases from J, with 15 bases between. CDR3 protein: CASSYLIGSSETQYF. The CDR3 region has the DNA TGTGCCAGCAGTTACCTCATTGGGTCTTCGGAGACCCAGTACTTC.

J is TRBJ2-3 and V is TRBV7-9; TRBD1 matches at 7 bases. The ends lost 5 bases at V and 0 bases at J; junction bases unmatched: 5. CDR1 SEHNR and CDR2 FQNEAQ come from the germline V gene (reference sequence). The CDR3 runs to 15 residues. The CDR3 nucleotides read TGTGCCAGCAGCCTACGACAGGGTAGCACAGATACGCAGTATTTT. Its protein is CASSLRQGSTDTQYF.

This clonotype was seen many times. Here the CDR3 reads CASRTGGAYNQPQHF. The DNA for the CDR3 is TGTGCCAGCCGAACAGGGGGCGCGTACAATCAGCCCCAGCATTTT. This chain links TRBV2 with TRBJ1-5; 9 bases agree with TRBD1. In germline, CDR1 is SNHLY, CDR2 FYNNEI. The CDR3 extends over 15 amino acids. The trim removed 8 bases at V and 3 bases at J, leaving 8 bases unmatched.

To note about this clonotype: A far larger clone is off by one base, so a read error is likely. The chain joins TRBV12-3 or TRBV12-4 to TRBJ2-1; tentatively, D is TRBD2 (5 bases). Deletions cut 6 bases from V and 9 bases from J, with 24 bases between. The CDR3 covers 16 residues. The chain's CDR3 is CASSVATDFARGEQFF. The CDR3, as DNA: TGTGCCAGCAGCGTAGCCACGGACTTCGCCCGGGGTGAGCAGTTCTTC.

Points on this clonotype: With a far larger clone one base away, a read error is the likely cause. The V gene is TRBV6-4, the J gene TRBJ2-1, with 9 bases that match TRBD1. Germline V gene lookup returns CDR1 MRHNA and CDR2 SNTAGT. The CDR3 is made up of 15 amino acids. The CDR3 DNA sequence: TGTGCCAGCAGTCCGGGACAGGGTATCAACAATGAGCAGCTCTTC. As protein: CASSPGQGINNEQLF.

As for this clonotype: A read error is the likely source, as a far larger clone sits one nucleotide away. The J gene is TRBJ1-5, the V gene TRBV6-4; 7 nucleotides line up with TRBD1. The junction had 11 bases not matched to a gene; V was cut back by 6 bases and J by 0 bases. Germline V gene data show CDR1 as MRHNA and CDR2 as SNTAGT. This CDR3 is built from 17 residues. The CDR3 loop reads CASRRDSRLYSNQPQHF. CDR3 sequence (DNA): TGTGCCAGCAGGCGGGACAGTCGGCTTTATAGCAATCAGCCCCAGCATTTT.

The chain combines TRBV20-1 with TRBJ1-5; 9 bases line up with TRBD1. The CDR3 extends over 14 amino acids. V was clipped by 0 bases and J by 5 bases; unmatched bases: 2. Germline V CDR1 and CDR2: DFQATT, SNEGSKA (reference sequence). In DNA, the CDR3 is TGCAGTGCTAGAGAAACAGGGGGCCATCAGCCCCAGCATTTT. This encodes CSARETGGHQPQHF.

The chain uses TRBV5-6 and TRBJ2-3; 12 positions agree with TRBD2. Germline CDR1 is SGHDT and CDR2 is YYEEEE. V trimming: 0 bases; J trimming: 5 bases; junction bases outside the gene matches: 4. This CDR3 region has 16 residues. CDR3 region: CASSLVLAGGGDTQYF. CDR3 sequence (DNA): TGTGCCAGCAGCTTGGTGCTAGCGGGAGGGGGAGATACGCAGTATTTT.

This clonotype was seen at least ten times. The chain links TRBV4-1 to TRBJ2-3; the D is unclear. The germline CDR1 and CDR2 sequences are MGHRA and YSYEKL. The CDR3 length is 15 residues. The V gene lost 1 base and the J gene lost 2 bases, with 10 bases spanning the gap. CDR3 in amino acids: CASSQVPTSTDTQYF. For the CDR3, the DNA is TGCGCCAGCAGCCAAGTACCCACATCCACAGATACGCAGTATTTT.

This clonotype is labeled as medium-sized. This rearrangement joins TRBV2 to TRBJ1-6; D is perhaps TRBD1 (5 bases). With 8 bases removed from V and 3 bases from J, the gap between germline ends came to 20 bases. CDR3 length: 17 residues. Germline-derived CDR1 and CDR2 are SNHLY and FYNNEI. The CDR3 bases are TGTGCCAGCGTGCCGATGAGTGTGGGGGGCTATAATTCACCCCTCCACTTT. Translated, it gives CASVPMSVGGYNSPLHF.

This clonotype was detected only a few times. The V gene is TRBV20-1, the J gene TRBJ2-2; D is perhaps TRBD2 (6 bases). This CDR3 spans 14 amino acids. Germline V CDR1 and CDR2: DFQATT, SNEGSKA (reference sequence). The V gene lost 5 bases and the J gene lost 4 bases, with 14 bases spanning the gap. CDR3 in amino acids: CSARPGGTTGELFF. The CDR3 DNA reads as TGCAGTGCTCGACCCGGAGGGACCACCGGGGAGCTGTTTTTT.

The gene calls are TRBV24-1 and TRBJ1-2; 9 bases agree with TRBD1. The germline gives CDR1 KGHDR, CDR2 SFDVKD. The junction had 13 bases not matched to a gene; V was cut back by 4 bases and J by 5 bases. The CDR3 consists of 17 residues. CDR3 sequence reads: CATSDPTGGDPRYGYTF. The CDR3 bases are TGTGCCACCAGTGACCCGACAGGGGGGGACCCCAGGTATGGCTACACCTTC.

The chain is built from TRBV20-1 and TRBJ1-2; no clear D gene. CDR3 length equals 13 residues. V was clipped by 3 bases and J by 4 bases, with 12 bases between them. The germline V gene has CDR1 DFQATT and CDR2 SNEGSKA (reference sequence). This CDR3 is CSARAQDRYGYTF. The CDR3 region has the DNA TGCAGTGCTAGGGCTCAAGATCGCTATGGCTACACCTTC.

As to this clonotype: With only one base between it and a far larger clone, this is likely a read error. CDR3 nucleotides: TGTGCCGGCAGCAAAATCTTAGGACGACTTACCTGGGAGCTGTTTTTT. It is translated as CAGSKILGRLTWELFF. The chain employs TRBV7-2 and TRBJ2-2; no clear D gene. In germline, CDR1 is SGHTA, CDR2 FQGNSA. The CDR3 consists of 16 residues.

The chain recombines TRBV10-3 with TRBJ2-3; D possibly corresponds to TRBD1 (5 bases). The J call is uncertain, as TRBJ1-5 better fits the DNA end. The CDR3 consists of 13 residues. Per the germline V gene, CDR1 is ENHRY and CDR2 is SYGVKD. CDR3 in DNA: TGTGCCATCAGTGAGCGGGGGTCAGATACGCAGCATTTT. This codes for CAISERGSDTQHF.

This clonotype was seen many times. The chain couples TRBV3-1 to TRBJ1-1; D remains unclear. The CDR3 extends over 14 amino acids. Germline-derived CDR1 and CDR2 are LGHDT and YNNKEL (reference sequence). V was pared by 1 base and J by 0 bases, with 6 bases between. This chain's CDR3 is CASSQGLVNTEAFF. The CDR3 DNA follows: TGTGCCAGCAGCCAAGGTTTGGTGAACACTGAAGCTTTCTTT. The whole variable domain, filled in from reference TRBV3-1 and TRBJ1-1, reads DTAVSQTPKYLVTQMGNDKSIKCEQNLGHDTMYWYKQDSKKFLKIMFSYNNKELIINETVPNRFSPKSPDKAHLNLHINSLELGDSAVYFCASSQGLVNTEAFFGQGTRLTVV.

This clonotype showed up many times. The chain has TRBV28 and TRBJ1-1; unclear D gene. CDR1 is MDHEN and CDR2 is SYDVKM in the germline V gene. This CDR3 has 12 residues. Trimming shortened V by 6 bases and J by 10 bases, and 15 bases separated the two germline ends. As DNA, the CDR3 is TGTGCCAGCAGCGCAACCCGAGCGGGAGCTTTCTTT. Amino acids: CASSATRAGAFF.

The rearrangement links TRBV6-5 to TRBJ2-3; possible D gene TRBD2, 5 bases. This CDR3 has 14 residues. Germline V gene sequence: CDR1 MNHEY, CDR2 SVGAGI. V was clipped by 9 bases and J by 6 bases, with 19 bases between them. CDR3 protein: CASSLGNSEDTQYF. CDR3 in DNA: TGTGCCAGTAGCCTTGGGAATAGCGAGGATACGCAGTATTTT.

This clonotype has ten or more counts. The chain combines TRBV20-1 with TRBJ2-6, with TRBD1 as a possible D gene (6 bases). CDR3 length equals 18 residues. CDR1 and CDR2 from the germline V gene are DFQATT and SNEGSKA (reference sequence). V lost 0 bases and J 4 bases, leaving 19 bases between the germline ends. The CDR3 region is CSARDLKKGVDGANVLTF. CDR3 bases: TGCAGTGCTAGAGACCTGAAGAAGGGGGTGGACGGGGCCAACGTCCTGACTTTC.

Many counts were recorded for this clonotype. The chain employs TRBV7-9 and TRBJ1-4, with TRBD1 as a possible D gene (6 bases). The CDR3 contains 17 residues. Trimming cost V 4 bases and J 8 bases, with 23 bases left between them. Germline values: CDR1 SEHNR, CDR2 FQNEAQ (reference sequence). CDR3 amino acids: CASSSRPHRERGEKLFF. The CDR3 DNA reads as TGTGCCAGCAGCTCTCGGCCCCACAGGGAGCGGGGAGAAAAACTGTTTTTT.

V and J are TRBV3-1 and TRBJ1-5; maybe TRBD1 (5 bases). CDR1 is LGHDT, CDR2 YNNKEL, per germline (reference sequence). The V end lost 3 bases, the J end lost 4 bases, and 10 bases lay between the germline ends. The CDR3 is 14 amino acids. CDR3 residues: CASSQGTSNQPQHF. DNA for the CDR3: TGTGCCAGCAGCCAGGGGACTTCGAATCAGCCCCAGCATTTT.

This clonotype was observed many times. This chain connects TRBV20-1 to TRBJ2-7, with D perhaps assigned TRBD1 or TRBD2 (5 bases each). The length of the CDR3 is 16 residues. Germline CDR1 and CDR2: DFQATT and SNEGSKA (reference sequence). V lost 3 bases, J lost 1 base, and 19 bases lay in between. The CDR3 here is CSARGVGRVRSYEQYF. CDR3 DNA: TGCAGTGCTAGGGGGGTCGGCAGGGTGAGGTCCTACGAGCAGTACTTC.

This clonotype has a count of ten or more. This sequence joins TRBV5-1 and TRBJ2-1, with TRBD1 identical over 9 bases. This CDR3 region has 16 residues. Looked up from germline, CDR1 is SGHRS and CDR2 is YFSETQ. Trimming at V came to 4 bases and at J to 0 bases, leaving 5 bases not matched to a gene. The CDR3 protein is CASSGTTGGSYNEQFF. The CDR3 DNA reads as TGCGCCAGCAGCGGAACGACAGGGGGCTCCTACAATGAGCAGTTCTTC. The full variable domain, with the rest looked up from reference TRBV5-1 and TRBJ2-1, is KAGVTQTPRYLIKTRGQQVTLSCSPISGHRSVSWYQQTPGQGLQFLFEYFSETQRNKGNFPGRFSGRQFSNSRSEMNVSTLELGDSALYLCASSGTTGGSYNEQFFGPGTRLTVL.

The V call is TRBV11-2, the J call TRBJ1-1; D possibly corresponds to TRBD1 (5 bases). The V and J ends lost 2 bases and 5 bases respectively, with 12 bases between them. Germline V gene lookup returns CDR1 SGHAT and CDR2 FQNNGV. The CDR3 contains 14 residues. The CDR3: CASSLNLGGTEAFF. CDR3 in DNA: TGTGCCAGCAGCTTAAATTTGGGGGGAACTGAAGCTTTCTTT.

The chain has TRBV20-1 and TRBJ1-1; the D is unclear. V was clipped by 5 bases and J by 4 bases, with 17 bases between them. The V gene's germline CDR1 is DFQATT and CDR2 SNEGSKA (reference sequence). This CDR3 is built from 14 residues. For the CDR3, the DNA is TGCAGTGCTGTTGGATCAGGCCGTACCACTGAAGCTTTCTTT. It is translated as CSAVGSGRTTEAFF.

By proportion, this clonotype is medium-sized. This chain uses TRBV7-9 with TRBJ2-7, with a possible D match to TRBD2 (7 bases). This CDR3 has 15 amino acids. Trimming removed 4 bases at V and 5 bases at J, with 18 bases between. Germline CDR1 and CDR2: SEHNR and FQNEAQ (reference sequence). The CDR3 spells CASSSIGGVLDEQYF. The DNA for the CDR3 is TGTGCCAGCAGCTCCATAGGGGGGGTTTTGGACGAGCAGTACTTC.

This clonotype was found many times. The CDR3 nucleotides are TGTGCCAGCAGCCCTAGACTAGCGGGACGCACAGATACGCAGTATTTT. It translates to CASSPRLAGRTDTQYF. This chain links TRBV3-1 with TRBJ2-3; 11 positions agree with TRBD2. Germline V gives CDR1 LGHDT, CDR2 YNNKEL (reference sequence). V shed 4 bases and J 1 base; nucleotides not matched to a gene: 4. The CDR3 is made up of 16 amino acids.

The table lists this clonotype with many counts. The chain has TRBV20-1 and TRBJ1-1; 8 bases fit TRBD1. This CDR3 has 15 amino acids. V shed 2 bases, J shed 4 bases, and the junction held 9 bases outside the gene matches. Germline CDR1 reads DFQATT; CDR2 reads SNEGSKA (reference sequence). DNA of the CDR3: TGCAGTGCTAGATTTCAGGGGGCGCGTTCCACTGAAGCTTTCTTT. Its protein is CSARFQGARSTEAFF.

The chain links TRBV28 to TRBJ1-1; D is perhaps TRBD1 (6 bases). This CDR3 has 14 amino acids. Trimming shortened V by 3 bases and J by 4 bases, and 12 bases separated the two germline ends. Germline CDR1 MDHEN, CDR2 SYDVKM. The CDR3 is CASSFPKGGTEAFF. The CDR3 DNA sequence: TGTGCCAGCAGTTTCCCCAAGGGGGGCACTGAAGCTTTCTTT. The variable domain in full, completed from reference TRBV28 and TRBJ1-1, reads DVKVTQSSRYLVKRTGEKVFLECVQDMDHENMFWYRQDPGLGLRLIYFSYDVKMKEKGDIPEGYSVSREKKERFSLILESASTNQTSMYLCASSFPKGGTEAFFGQGTRLTVV.

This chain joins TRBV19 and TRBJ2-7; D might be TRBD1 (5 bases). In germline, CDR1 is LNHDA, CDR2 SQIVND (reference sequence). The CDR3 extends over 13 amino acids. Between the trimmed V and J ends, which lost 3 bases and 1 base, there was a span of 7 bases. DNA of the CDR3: TGTGCCAGTAGTATTGACAGTTCCTACGAGCAGTACTTC. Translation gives CASSIDSSYEQYF.